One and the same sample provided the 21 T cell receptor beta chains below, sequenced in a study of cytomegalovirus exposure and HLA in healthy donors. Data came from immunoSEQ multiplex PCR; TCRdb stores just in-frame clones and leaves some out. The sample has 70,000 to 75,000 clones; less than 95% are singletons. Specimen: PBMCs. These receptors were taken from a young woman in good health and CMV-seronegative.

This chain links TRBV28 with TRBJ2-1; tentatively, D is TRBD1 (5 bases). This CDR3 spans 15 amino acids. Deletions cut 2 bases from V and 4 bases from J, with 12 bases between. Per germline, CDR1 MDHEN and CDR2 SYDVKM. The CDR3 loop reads CASSLGDSLYNEQFF. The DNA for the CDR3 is TGTGCCAGCAGTTTAGGAGACAGCCTTTACAATGAGCAGTTCTTC.

CDR3 nucleotide sequence: TGTGCCAGCAGTTTACAGAATCCCCGACAGGGAATAAACACTGAAGCTTTCTTT. Amino acid sequence: CASSLQNPRQGINTEAFF. This chain uses TRBV27 with TRBJ1-1, with TRBD1 matching 7 bases. CDR1 is MNHEY and CDR2 is SMNVEV in the germline V gene (reference sequence). The CDR3 loop spans 18 amino acids. V gave up 2 bases and J gave up 2 bases; unmatched junction bases: 14.

The CDR3 protein is CASSRQGWDSPLHF. The CDR3 bases are TGCGCCAGCAGCCGACAGGGTTGGGATTCACCCCTCCACTTT. The chain is built from TRBV4-1 and TRBJ1-6; TRBD1 agrees at 7 bases. The V gene's germline CDR1 is MGHRA and CDR2 YSYEKL. V was clipped by 4 bases and J by 8 bases; unmatched bases: 5. This CDR3 is 14 amino acids long.

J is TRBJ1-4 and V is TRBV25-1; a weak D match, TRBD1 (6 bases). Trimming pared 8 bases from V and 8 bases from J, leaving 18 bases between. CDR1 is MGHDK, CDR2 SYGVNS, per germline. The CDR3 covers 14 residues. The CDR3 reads CASGPRGGEEKLFF. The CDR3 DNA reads TGTGCCAGCGGCCCAAGGGGGGGGGAGGAAAAACTGTTTTTT.

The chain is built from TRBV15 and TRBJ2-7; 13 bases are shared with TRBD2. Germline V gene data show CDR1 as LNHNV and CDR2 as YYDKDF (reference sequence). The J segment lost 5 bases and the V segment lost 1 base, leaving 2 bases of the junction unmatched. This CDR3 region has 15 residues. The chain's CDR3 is CATSRGTSGSNEQYF. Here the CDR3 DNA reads TGTGCCACCAGCAGAGGGACTAGCGGGAGTAACGAGCAGTACTTC.

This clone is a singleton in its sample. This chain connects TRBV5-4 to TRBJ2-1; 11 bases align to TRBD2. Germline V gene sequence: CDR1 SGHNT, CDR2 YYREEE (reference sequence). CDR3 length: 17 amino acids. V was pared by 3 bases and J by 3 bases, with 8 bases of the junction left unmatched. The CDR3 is CASSYLLAGGLYNEQFF. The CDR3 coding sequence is TGTGCCAGCAGCTACCTTTTAGCGGGAGGGCTCTACAATGAGCAGTTCTTC.

CDR3 region: CASSLSGQQETQYF. In DNA form, the CDR3 reads TGTGCCAGCAGTTTATCGGGACAGCAAGAGACCCAGTACTTC. The chain recombines TRBV27 with TRBJ2-5; 7 bases are shared with TRBD1. The germline CDR1 and CDR2 sequences are MNHEY and SMNVEV (reference sequence). The CDR3 totals 14 residues. V trimming: 0 bases; J trimming: 2 bases; junction bases outside the gene matches: 0.

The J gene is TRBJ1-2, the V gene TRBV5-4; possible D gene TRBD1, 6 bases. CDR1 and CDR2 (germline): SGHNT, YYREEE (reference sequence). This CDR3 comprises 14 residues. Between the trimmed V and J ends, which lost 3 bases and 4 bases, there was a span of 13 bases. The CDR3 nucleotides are TGTGCCAGCAGCTCTCCGACAGGAATCTATGGCTACACCTTC. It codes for CASSSPTGIYGYTF.

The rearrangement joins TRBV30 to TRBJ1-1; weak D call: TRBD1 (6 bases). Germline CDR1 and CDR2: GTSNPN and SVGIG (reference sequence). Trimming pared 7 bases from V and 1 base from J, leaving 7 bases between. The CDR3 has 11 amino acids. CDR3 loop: CALGGNTEAFF. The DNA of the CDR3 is TGTGCCTTAGGGGGGAACACTGAAGCTTTCTTT.

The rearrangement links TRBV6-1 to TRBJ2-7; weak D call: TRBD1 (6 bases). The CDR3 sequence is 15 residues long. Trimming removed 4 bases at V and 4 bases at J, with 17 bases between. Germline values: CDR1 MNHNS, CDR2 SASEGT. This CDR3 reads CASSVGTGLSYEQYF. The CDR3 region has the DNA TGTGCCAGCAGTGTGGGTACAGGGTTATCTTACGAGCAGTACTTC.

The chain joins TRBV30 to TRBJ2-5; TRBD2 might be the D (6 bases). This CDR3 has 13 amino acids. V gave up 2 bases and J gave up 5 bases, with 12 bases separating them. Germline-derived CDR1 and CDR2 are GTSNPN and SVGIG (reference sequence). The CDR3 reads CAWSFRGSETQYF. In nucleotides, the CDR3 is TGTGCCTGGAGTTTTCGGGGGAGTGAGACCCAGTACTTC.

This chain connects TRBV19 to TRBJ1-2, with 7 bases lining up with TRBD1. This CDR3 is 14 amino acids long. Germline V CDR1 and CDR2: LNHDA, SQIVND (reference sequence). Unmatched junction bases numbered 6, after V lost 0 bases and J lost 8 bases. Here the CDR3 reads CASSIERQGRGYTF. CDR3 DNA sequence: TGTGCCAGTAGTATAGAGAGACAGGGACGAGGCTACACCTTC.

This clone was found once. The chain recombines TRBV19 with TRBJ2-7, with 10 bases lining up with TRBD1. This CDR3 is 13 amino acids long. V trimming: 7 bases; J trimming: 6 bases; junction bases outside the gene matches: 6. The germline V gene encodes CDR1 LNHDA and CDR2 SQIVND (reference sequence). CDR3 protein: CASKRDRGSEQYF. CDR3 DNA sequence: TGTGCCAGTAAAAGGGACAGGGGTTCCGAGCAGTACTTC.

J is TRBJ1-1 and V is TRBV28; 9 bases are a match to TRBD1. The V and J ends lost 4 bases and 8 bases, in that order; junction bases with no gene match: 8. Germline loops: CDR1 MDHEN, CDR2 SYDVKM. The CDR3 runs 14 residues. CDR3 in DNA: TGTGCCAGCAGTTCCGGGACAGGGAGGGAGGAAGCTTTCTTT. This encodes CASSSGTGREEAFF. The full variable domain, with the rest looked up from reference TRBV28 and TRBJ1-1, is DVKVTQSSRYLVKRTGEKVFLECVQDMDHENMFWYRQDPGLGLRLIYFSYDVKMKEKGDIPEGYSVSREKKERFSLILESASTNQTSMYLCASSSGTGREEAFFGQGTRLTVV.

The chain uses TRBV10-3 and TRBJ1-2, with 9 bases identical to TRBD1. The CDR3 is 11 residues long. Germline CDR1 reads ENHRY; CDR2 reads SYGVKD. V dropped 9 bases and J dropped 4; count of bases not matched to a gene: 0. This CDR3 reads CAIQGAYGYTF. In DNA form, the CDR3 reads TGTGCCATACAGGGGGCCTATGGCTACACCTTC.

The CDR3 loop is CAWNWGAGEKLFF. For the CDR3, the DNA is TGTGCCTGGAACTGGGGCGCAGGGGAAAAACTGTTTTTT. The V gene is TRBV30, the J gene TRBJ1-4, with D possibly TRBD1 on 5 matching bases. Trimming pared 4 bases from V and 8 bases from J, leaving 14 bases between. Germline CDR1 and CDR2: GTSNPN and SVGIG (reference sequence). This CDR3 is built from 13 residues.

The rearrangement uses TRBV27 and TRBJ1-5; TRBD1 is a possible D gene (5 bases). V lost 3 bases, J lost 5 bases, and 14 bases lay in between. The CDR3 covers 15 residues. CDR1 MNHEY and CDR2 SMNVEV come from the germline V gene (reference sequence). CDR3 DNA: TGTGCCAGCAGTTTTTTATCGGGGGTGGATCAGCCCCAGCATTTT. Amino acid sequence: CASSFLSGVDQPQHF.

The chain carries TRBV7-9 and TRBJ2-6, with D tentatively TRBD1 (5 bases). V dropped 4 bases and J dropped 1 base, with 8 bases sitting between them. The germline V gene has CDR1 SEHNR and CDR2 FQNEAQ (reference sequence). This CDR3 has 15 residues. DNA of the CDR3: TGTGCCAGCAGCTGGGGCCAGTCTGGGGCCAACGTCCTGACTTTC. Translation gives CASSWGQSGANVLTF.

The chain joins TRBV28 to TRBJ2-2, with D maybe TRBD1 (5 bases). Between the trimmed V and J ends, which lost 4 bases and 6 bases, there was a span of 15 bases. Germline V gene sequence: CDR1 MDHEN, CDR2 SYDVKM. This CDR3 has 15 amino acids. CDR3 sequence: CASSSRLGDPGELFF. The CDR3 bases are TGTGCCAGCAGTTCCCGTCTAGGGGATCCCGGGGAGCTGTTTTTT.

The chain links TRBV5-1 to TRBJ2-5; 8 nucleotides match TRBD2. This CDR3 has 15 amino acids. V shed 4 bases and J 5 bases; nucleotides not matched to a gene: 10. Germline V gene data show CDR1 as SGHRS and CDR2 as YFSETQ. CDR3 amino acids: CASSLNSGVGETQYF. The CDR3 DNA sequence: TGCGCCAGCAGCCTGAATAGCGGGGTGGGTGAGACCCAGTACTTC.

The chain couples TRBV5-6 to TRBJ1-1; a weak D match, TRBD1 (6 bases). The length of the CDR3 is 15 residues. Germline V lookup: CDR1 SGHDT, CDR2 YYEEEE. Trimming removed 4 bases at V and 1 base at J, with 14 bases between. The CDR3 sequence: CASSRIGQKNTEAFF. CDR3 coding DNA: TGTGCCAGCAGCCGCATCGGACAGAAGAACACTGAAGCTTTCTTT.